These 12 T cell receptor beta chains were sequenced from one sample in a study of T cell responses to AZD1222 COVID-19 vaccine. Clones were read by immunoSEQ multiplex PCR, and TCRdb kept only the in-frame ones, dropping some. The sample includes some 150,000 clones, approximately 93% of them seen just once. The material sequenced was peripheral blood, taken on day 0 of AZD1222 vaccination. The receptors here all came from an adult in good health.

The chain employs TRBV5-4 and TRBJ2-1; 8 nucleotides agree with TRBD2. The ends lost 4 bases at V and 9 bases at J; junction bases unmatched: 12. The germline V gene has CDR1 SGHNT and CDR2 YYREEE (reference sequence). This CDR3 comprises 15 residues. The CDR3: CASSMPATSASEQFF. CDR3 sequence (DNA): TGTGCCAGCAGCATGCCGGCGACTAGCGCTAGTGAGCAGTTCTTC.

J is TRBJ1-6 and V is TRBV3-1 (or the pseudogene TRBV3-2), with D perhaps TRBD1 (5 bases). The germline V and J ends were trimmed by 3 bases and 13 bases, with 7 bases remaining between them. Germline CDR1 and CDR2: LGHDT and YNNKEL (reference sequence). The CDR3 has 11 amino acids. The DNA of the CDR3 is TGTGCCAGCAGCCACGGGGGGCCCCTCCACTTT. Encoded protein: CASSHGGPLHF.

J is TRBJ2-7 and V is TRBV30, with 14 bases lining up with TRBD2. Germline loops: CDR1 GTSNPN, CDR2 SVGIG (reference sequence). V dropped 6 bases and J dropped 2; count of bases not matched to a gene: 15. This CDR3 contains 18 residues. The CDR3 loop is CACIPLGTSGRRPYEQYF. CDR3 coding DNA: TGTGCCTGCATCCCGCTGGGGACTAGCGGGAGACGGCCCTACGAGCAGTACTTC.

The V call is TRBV6-2 or TRBV6-3, the J call TRBJ2-3; TRBD2 aligns across 9 bases. CDR1 and CDR2 (germline): MNHEY, SVGEGT. V was clipped by 5 bases and J by 4 bases; unmatched bases: 10. CDR3 length equals 16 residues. CDR3 DNA: TGTGCCAGCAGTGAGACTAGCGGAGGGGAGTCAGATACGCAGTATTTT. Amino acid sequence: CASSETSGGESDTQYF.

V and J are TRBV7-9 and TRBJ2-7; 14 bases align to TRBD2. Germline CDR1 SEHNR, CDR2 FQNEAQ (reference sequence). The length of the CDR3 is 16 residues. J gave up 7 bases and V 4 bases, and 9 bases lay outside the gene matches. The CDR3 loop is CASSSGTSGSSAEQYF. The CDR3 DNA reads TGTGCCAGCAGCTCAGGGACTAGCGGGAGTTCGGCTGAGCAGTACTTC.

The chain links TRBV18 to TRBJ1-4; D might be TRBD1 (5 bases). CDR1 and CDR2 (germline): KGHSH, LQKENI. Trimming removed 0 bases at V and 8 bases at J, with 10 bases between. CDR3 size: 14 residues. DNA for the CDR3: TGTGCCAGCTCACCACCGTCAGGGAGGGAAAAACTGTTTTTT. Translating gives CASSPPSGREKLFF. The full variable domain, rest sourced from reference TRBV18 and TRBJ1-4, is NAGVMQNPRHLVRRRGQEARLRCSPMKGHSHVYWYRQLPEEGLKFMVYLQKENIIDESGMPKERFSAEFPKEGPSILRIQQVVRGDSAAYFCASSPPSGREKLFFGSGTQLSVL.

This sequence joins TRBV27 and TRBJ1-2; D gene ambiguous. CDR3 size: 13 residues. V lost 2 bases to trimming and J lost 2 bases, with 6 bases between them. Germline V gives CDR1 MNHEY, CDR2 SMNVEV (reference sequence). CDR3 protein: CASSLRRNYGYTF. The CDR3 bases are TGTGCCAGCAGTTTAAGGCGGAACTATGGCTACACCTTC.

The rearrangement joins TRBV10-3 to TRBJ2-1; D remains ambiguous. Germline V gene sequence: CDR1 ENHRY, CDR2 SYGVKD. The CDR3 sequence is 11 residues long. V gave up 6 bases and J gave up 8 bases, with 8 bases separating them. Here the CDR3 reads CAIRGLDEQFF. The CDR3 bases are TGTGCCATCAGGGGCTTGGATGAGCAGTTCTTC.

CDR3 loop: CASSQGDRTANEQFF. The CDR3 nucleotides read TGCGCCAGCAGCCAAGGGGACAGAACGGCGAATGAGCAGTTCTTC. J is TRBJ2-1 and V is TRBV4-1; 7 nucleotides line up with TRBD1. The CDR3 extends over 15 amino acids. The germline gives CDR1 MGHRA, CDR2 YSYEKL. The V and J ends lost 1 base and 7 bases, in that order; junction bases with no gene match: 7.

The CDR3 spells CASTRTGDYEQYF. The CDR3 DNA is TGTGCCAGCACCCGGACAGGGGACTACGAGCAGTACTTC. The chain carries TRBV7-8 and TRBJ2-7; 9 positions agree with TRBD1. The CDR3 has 13 amino acids. V was pared by 7 bases and J by 3 bases, with 4 bases of the junction left unmatched. CDR1 and CDR2 (germline): SGHVS, FQNEAQ.

This chain joins TRBV19 and TRBJ1-2, with 7 bases fitting TRBD1. The CDR3 has 13 amino acids. The J segment lost 4 bases and the V segment lost 10 bases, leaving 9 bases of the junction unmatched. Germline loops: CDR1 LNHDA, CDR2 SQIVND (reference sequence). CDR3 sequence reads: CATEGGAGYGYTF. The CDR3, as DNA: TGTGCCACAGAAGGGGGCGCCGGCTATGGCTACACCTTC.

This chain connects TRBV9 to TRBJ1-2; 10 bases are a match to TRBD1. This CDR3 spans 16 amino acids. V lost 0 bases and J lost 2; bases outside the gene matches: 4. The germline V gene has CDR1 SGDLS and CDR2 YYNGEE. CDR3 sequence: CASSVASGQGNYGYTF. In DNA, the CDR3 is TGTGCCAGCAGCGTAGCCTCGGGACAGGGGAACTATGGCTACACCTTC.